The text below deals with one T cell receptor beta chain. Its antigen remains undetermined. A much larger clone lies a single base off, so this may be a read error. The patients picked for sequencing were ones in whom flow cytometry had shown an expansion of CD8+CD57+ cells. Every patient had severe acquired aplastic anemia, diagnosed using the International Study of Aplastic Anemia and Agranulocytosis and Camitta criteria. Patients had received no therapy at the time of blood sampling. TCR repertoires of sorted CD4+ and CD8+ blood T cells from severe aplastic anemia patients and healthy subjects were deep-sequenced in the study. Patients were enrolled under clinicaltrials.gov protocols 00001620, 01623167, 00001397, 00071045, 00081523 and 00961064 in the USA. Ficoll-Paque density gradient centrifugation was used to isolate peripheral blood mononuclear cells. Before DNA was extracted, CD4+ and CD8+ T cells were sorted using either FACS or magnetic beads.

TCR beta VDJ combination and CDR3 sequence profiling used genomic DNA as the template. An Illumina HiSeq 2000 was used for TCR repertoire sequencing. The paper's data handling went like this. Repertoires were assessed using TRBV/TRBJ rearrangement plots, CDR3 size and DJ length profiles, and Simpson's diversity index. The most abundant DNA sequence in the deep sequencing data was taken as the immunodominant clone. CDR3 amino acid sequences were screened for sharing across subjects and were compared with published repertoires and the VDJdb database. TCRdb reprocessed the public reads (quality trimming at Q25 with fastp, clone calling with MiXCR) and kept in-frame beta chains. Each CDR3 protein gets just one entry, which takes the most common genes and DNA from the rows behind it. None of the V and J calls come from the authors' own analysis; TCRdb made them. Counted in this sample were 150,000 to 180,000 distinct CDR3 sequences; about 52% of them appeared once. Approximately 12% of the sample goes to the ten largest clones.

These data originate in a study of CD8+CD57+ T cells in acquired aplastic anemia (dated by TCRdb to 2016 to 2018). Regarding the study in general: Extracted DNA from sorted CD4+ and CD8+ cells averaged around 3.4 ug, ranging from roughly 0.17 to 30 ug. CD8+CD57+ expansion was defined as a frequency above the mean frequency observed in healthy subjects. Here is what the overall study found, with its caveats: Around 27 CD8+ CDR3 sequences were found to be shared between patients and controls, but these sequences appeared to be highly expressed in patients and within the immunodominant clones of the patients. CD8+ Simpson's diversity did not differ significantly between patients and healthy controls (P=0.060).

Via the germline V gene, CDR1 is MNHNS and CDR2 SASEGT. Measured from the cysteine to the phenylalanine, the CDR3 is 15 residues long. The entry retains the CDR3 DNA only, 45 bases that are in frame from base 1. The receptor's source is a human donor with aplastic anemia. The sample consisted of sorted CD4+, CD8+, or CD8+CD57+ T cells (not recorded which) from PBMCs. Rearrangement joined TRBV6-1 to TRBJ1-1; D gene: possibly TRBD1, on 5 matching bases. The DNA reads as follows: TGTACCAGCGTCGGGGCAGGGTTGGTTGGCACTGAAGCTTTCTTT. Protein translation: CTSVGAGLVGTEAFF.